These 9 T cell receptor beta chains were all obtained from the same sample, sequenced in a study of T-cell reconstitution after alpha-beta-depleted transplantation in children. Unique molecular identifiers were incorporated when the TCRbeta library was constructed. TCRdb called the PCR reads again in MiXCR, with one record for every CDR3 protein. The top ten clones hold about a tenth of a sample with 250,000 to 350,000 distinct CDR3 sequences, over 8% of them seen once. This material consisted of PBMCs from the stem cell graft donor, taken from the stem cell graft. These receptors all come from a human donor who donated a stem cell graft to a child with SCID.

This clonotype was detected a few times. The DNA of the CDR3 is TGTGCCAGCAGCTTTGGGGAGGCCCAAGAGACCCAGTACTTC. It translates to CASSFGEAQETQYF. J is TRBJ2-5 and V is TRBV7-6, with TRBD2 as a possible D gene (6 bases). Trimming removed 3 bases at V and 1 base at J, with 9 bases between. This CDR3 contains 14 residues. Germline V lookup: CDR1 SGHVS, CDR2 FNYEAQ.

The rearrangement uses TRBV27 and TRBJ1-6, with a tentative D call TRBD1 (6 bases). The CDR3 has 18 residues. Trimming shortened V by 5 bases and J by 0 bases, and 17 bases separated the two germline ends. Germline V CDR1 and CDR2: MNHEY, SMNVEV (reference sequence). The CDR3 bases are TGTGCCAGCAGTGTTCGGGACAATTTGAGCTCCTATAATTCACCCCTCCACTTT. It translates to CASSVRDNLSSYNSPLHF.

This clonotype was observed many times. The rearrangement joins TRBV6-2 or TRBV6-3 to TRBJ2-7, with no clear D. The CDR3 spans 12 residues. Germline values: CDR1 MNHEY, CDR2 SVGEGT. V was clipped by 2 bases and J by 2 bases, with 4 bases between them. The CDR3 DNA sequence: TGTGCCAGCAGTTACCCAGCCTACGAGCAGTACTTC. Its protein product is CASSYPAYEQYF.

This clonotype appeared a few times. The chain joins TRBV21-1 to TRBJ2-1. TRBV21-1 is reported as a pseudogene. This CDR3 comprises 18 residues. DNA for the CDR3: TGTGCCAGCAGCGCATCCGACATGCCCAGGAGCTCCTACAATGAGCAGTTCTTC. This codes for CASSASDMPRSSYNEQFF.

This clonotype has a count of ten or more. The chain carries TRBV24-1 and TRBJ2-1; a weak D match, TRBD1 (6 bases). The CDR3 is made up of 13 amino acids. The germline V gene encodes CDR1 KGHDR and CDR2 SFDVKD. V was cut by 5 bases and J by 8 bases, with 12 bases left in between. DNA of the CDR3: TGTGCCACCAGTGCCCAACAGGGCGATGAGCAGTTCTTC. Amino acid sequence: CATSAQQGDEQFF.

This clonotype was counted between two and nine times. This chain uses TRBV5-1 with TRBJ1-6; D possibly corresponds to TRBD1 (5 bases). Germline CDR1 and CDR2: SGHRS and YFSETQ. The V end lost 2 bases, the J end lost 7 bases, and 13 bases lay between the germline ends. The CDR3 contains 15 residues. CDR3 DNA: TGCGCCAGCAGCTTAAACAGCGGGGCAAATTCACCCCTCCACTTT. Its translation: CASSLNSGANSPLHF. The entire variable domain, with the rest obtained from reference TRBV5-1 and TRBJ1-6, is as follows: KAGVTQTPRYLIKTRGQQVTLSCSPISGHRSVSWYQQTPGQGLQFLFEYFSETQRNKGNFPGRFSGRQFSNSRSEMNVSTLELGDSALYLCASSLNSGANSPLHFGNGTRLTVT.

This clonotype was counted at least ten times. Here the CDR3 DNA reads TGCAGTGCTAGAGAGCGGCTTACCGGGGAGCTGTTTTTT. Translation gives CSARERLTGELFF. The rearrangement links TRBV20-1 to TRBJ2-2; D remains unclear. CDR1 DFQATT and CDR2 SNEGSKA come from the germline V gene (reference sequence). The CDR3 runs to 13 residues. The ends were cut back, 0 bases at V and 5 bases at J, with 7 bases in the middle.

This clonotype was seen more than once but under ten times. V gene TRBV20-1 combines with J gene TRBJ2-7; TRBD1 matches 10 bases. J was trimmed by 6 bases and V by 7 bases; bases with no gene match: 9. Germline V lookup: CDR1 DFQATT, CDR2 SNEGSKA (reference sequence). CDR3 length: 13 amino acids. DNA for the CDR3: TGCAGTGTTCCGGGACAGGGGATGCGCGAGCAGTACTTC. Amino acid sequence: CSVPGQGMREQYF.

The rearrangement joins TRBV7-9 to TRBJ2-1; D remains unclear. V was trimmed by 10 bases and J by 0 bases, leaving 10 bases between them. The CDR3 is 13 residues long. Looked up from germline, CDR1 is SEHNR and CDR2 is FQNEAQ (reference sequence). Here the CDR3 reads CATSFNSYNEQFF. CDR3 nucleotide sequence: TGTGCCACAAGCTTTAACTCCTACAATGAGCAGTTCTTC.